This T cell receptor beta chain emerged from a study of OX40 agonist ivuxolimab in advanced cancers. To note about this clone: Its cognate antigen is unknown.

V lost 5 bases to trimming and J lost 10 bases; unmatched junction nucleotides: 3. Germline CDR1 reads MRHNA; CDR2 reads SNTAGT. CDR3 size: 11 residues. Study-wide findings and caveats: On average, CD8+ T cells had more expanded clones than CD4+.

Profiling relied on immunoSEQ multiplex PCR, and the TCRdb table lists in-frame clones only, not all of them. Among under 100,000 clones, roughly 88% were seen once, and the ten largest hold about 6%. Here the sequenced sample was CD4+ or CD8+ T cells sorted from blood, taken in a trial of the OX40 agonist ivuxolimab. This TCR was sampled from an adult with an advanced solid tumor such as melanoma, head and neck, liver or kidney cancer. The rearrangement uses TRBV6-4 and TRBJ1-2; 8 bases align to TRBD1. The CDR3 here is CASSNRGVYTF. The CDR3 DNA follows: TGTGCCAGCAGTAACAGGGGGGTCTACACCTTC.